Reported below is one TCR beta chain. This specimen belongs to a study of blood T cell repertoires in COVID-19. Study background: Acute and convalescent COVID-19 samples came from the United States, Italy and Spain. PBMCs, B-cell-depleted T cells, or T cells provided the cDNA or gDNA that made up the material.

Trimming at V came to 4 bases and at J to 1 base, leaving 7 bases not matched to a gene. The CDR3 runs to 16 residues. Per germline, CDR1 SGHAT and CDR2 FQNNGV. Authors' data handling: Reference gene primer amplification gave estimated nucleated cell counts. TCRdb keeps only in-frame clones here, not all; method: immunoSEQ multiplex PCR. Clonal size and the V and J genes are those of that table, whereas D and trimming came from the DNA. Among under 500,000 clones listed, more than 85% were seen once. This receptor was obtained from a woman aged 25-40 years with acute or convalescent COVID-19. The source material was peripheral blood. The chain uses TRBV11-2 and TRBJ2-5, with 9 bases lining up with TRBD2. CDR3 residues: CASSSHGGGAQETQYF. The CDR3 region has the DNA TGTGCCAGCAGCTCCCATGGCGGGGGGGCCCAAGAGACCCAGTACTTC.